The present T cell receptor beta chain was sequenced within a study of shared clonotypes between healthy human individuals. From germline, CDR1 is SGHRS and CDR2 YFSETQ. This CDR3 region has 14 residues. V was clipped by 0 bases and J by 1 base, with 7 bases between them. This clone was seen a few times. Other DNA sequences in the same sample also yield this CDR3. In the original analysis: Junction-only sequences without quality scores came from ImmunoSEQ, so filtering differed. Produced via immunoSEQ multiplex PCR; TCRdb's table is partial and in-frame only. V and J calls and clone size are copied from that table; D and trimming were computed from the DNA. The sample lists some 790,000 clones, over 60% occurring once.

The TCR originated in a woman aged 25-40 years in good health. The chain is built from TRBV5-1 and TRBJ1-1, with D uncertain. Material for sequencing was memory CD4+ T cells sorted from blood. Subset described: CD45RA-negative fraction. As DNA, the CDR3 is TGCGCCAGCAGCTTGGCCGCAGGGAACACTGAAGCTTTCTTT. It translates to CASSLAAGNTEAFF.